Shown below are 9 T cell receptor beta chains from a single sample sequenced in a study of CD8 T cells in Susac syndrome. An amount of RNA that ranged from roughly 0.45 to 1 ug was reverse transcribed with random hexamers. Using its own MiXCR run on the immunoSEQ multiplex PCR reads, TCRdb lists one record per CDR3 protein. Of around 190,000 distinct CDR3 sequences in the sample, 85% to 95% were seen once. Sample: CD8+ T cells from PBMCs. Every receptor here comes from a human donor with multiple sclerosis.

The chain combines TRBV20-1 with TRBJ2-7; TRBD2 agrees at 13 bases. Looked up from germline, CDR1 is DFQATT and CDR2 is SNEGSKA (reference sequence). The length of the CDR3 is 17 residues. J lost 4 bases, V lost 5 bases, and 14 bases had no gene match. The CDR3 region has the DNA TGCAGTGCTCCCCAAGGAGGGGGGACTAGCGGGGAGTACGAGCAGTACTTC. It is translated as CSAPQGGGTSGEYEQYF.

This chain connects TRBV4-2 to TRBJ2-7; D gene unclear. V lost 1 base and J lost 3, with 13 bases in between. Germline CDR1 is LGHNA and CDR2 is YNFKEQ. This CDR3 comprises 15 residues. In DNA form, the CDR3 reads TGTGCCAGCAGCCAAGGGTGGTCGAGGAACTACGAGCAGTACTTC. Translated, it gives CASSQGWSRNYEQYF.

This clonotype was observed once. The rearrangement joins TRBV28 to TRBJ2-7; no clear D. V lost 6 bases, J lost 3 bases, and 12 bases lay in between. Germline V gene lookup returns CDR1 MDHEN and CDR2 SYDVKM. The CDR3 length is 13 residues. The CDR3 DNA is TGTGCCAGCAGCAACCCCTTAGACTACGAGCAGTACTTC. Translation: CASSNPLDYEQYF.

This chain connects TRBV6-6 to TRBJ1-5; D is ambiguous. V lost 0 bases to trimming and J lost 6 bases, with 12 bases between them. Germline CDR1 reads MNHNY; CDR2 reads SVGAGI (reference sequence). There are 15 residues in the CDR3. CDR3 nucleotides: TGTGCCAGCAGTTACTCGAGGTCGGTCCTTCAGCCCCAGCATTTT. This gives the protein CASSYSRSVLQPQHF.

CDR3 region: CSVRSNEKLFF. CDR3 DNA: TGCAGCGTGCGTTCTAATGAAAAACTGTTTTTT. This rearrangement joins TRBV29-1 to TRBJ1-4; no reliable D call. The CDR3 loop spans 11 amino acids. Per the germline V gene, CDR1 is SQVTM and CDR2 is ANQGSEA. Trimming shortened V by 6 bases and J by 3 bases, and 5 bases separated the two germline ends.

The V and J genes are TRBV7-2 and TRBJ2-7; D is perhaps TRBD1 (6 bases). Germline CDR1 and CDR2: SGHTA and FQGNSA. V was cut by 6 bases and J by 5 bases, with 17 bases left in between. The CDR3 spans 14 residues. The CDR3 nucleotides are TGTGCCAGCAGACCTACAGGGTCCGGCGACGAGCAGTACTTC. Protein: CASRPTGSGDEQYF. The full variable domain, completed using reference TRBV7-2 and TRBJ2-7, is GAGVSQSPSNKVTEKGKDVELRCDPISGHTALYWYRQSLGQGLEFLIYFQGNSAPDKSGLPSDRFSAERTGGSVSTLTIQRTQQEDSAVYLCASRPTGSGDEQYFGPGTRLTVT.

This chain connects TRBV14 to TRBJ2-7; TRBD2 matches at 7 bases. The CDR3 is made up of 13 amino acids. Germline values: CDR1 SGHDN, CDR2 FVKESK. The ends lost 5 bases at V and 6 bases at J; junction bases unmatched: 7. CDR3 in DNA: TGTGCCAGCAGCACAGGCGGGGGTGGCGAGCAGTACTTC. Residues: CASSTGGGGEQYF. Full variable domain (missing parts from reference TRBV14 and TRBJ2-7): EAGVTQFPSHSVIEKGQTVTLRCDPISGHDNLYWYRRVMGKEIKFLLHFVKESKQDESGMPNNRFLAERTGGTYSTLKVQPAELEDSGVYFCASSTGGGGEQYFGPGTRLTVT.

J is TRBJ2-7 and V is TRBV29-1; D may be TRBD1 (6 bases). Germline CDR1 and CDR2: SQVTM and ANQGSEA. Trimming stripped 1 base from V and 7 bases from J, with 26 bases between. The CDR3 runs to 17 residues. CDR3 in DNA: TGCAGCGTTGAAGCACTAAACAGGGTATCTCTACGGCGGGAGCAGTACTTC. Translation gives CSVEALNRVSLRREQYF.

This clonotype was seen a single time. The chain has TRBV6-5 and TRBJ1-2; perhaps TRBD1 as D (5 bases). The CDR3 sequence is 14 residues long. Trimming removed 7 bases at V and 4 bases at J, with 16 bases between. The germline gives CDR1 MNHEY, CDR2 SVGAGI. The CDR3 DNA reads as TGTGCCAGCAAGGGGATTGGAGCTATCTATGGCTACACCTTC. This encodes CASKGIGAIYGYTF.